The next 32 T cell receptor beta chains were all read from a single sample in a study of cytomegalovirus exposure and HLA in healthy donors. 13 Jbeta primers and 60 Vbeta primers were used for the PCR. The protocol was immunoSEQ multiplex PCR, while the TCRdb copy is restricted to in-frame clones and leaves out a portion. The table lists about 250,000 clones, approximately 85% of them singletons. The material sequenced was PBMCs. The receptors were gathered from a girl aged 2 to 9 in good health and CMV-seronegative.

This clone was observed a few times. The CDR3 is CASSLGTGRTEAFF. The CDR3 DNA is TGTGCCAGCAGCTTGGGGACAGGGCGAACTGAAGCTTTCTTT. The chain recombines TRBV5-4 with TRBJ1-1; TRBD1 agrees at 8 bases. This CDR3 has 14 amino acids. V dropped 0 bases and J dropped 5; count of bases not matched to a gene: 3. Germline V gene sequence: CDR1 SGHNT, CDR2 YYREEE (reference sequence).

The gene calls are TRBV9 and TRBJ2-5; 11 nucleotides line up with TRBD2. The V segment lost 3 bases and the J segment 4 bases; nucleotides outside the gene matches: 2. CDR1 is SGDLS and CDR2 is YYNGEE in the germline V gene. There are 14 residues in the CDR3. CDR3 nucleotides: TGTGCCAGCAGCGCCGGGACTAGCGGAGAGACCCAGTACTTC. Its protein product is CASSAGTSGETQYF.

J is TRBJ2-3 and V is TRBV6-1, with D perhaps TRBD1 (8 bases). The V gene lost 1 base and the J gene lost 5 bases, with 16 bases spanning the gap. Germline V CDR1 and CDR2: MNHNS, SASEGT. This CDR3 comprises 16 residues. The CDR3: CASSEVAGDRRDTQYF. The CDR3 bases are TGTGCCAGCAGTGAAGTGGCGGGGGACAGGCGAGATACGCAGTATTTT.

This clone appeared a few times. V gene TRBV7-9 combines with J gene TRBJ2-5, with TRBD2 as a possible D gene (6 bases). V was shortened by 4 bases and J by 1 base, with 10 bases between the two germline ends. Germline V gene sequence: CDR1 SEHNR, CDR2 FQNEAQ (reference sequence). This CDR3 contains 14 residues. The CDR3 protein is CASSSGLTQETQYF. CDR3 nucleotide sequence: TGTGCCAGCAGCTCGGGACTGACCCAAGAGACCCAGTACTTC.

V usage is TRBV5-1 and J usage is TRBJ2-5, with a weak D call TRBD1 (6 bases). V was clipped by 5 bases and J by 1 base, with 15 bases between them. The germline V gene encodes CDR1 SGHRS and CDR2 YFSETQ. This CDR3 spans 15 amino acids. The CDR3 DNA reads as TGCGCCAGCAGACCGGACGGACAGCCCCAAGAGACCCAGTACTTC. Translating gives CASRPDGQPQETQYF.

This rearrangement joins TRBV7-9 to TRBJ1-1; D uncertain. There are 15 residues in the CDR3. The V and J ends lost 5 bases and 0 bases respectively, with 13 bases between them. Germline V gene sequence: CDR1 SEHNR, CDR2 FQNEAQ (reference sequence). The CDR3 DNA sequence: TGTGCCAGCAGCCCGCCGGAGTTGATGAACACTGAAGCTTTCTTT. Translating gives CASSPPELMNTEAFF.

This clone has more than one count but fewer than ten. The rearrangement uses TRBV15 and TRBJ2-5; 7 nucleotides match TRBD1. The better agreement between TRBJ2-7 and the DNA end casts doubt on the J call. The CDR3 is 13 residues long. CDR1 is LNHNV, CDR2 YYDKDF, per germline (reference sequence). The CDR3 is CATSPGQTREQYF. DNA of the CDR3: TGTGCCACCAGCCCGGGACAGACGCGCGAGCAGTACTTC.

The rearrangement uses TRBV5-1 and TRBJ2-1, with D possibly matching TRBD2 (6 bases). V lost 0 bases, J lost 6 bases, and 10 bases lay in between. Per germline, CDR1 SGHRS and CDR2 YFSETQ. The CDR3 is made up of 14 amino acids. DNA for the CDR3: TGCGCCAGCAGCTTGGCCACTAGCCCCAATGAGCAGTTCTTC. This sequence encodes CASSLATSPNEQFF.

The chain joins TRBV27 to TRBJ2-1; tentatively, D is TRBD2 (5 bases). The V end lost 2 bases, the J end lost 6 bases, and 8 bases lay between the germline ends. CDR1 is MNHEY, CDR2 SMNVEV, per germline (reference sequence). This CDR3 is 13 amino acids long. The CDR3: CASSLRAGNEQFF. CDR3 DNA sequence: TGTGCCAGCAGTTTACGCGCGGGCAATGAGCAGTTCTTC.

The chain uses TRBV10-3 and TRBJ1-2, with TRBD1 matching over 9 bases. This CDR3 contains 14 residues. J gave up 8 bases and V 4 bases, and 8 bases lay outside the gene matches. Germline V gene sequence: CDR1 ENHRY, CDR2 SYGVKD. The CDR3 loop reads CAISAGQGSEGYTF. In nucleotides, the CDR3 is TGTGCCATCAGTGCCGGACAGGGGTCGGAAGGCTACACCTTC.

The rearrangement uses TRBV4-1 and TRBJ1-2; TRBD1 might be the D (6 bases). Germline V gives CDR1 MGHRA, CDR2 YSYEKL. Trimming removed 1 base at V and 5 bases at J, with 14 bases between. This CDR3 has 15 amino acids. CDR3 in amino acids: CASSQGARGQYGYTF. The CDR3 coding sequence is TGCGCCAGCAGCCAAGGGGCCAGGGGCCAGTATGGCTACACCTTC.

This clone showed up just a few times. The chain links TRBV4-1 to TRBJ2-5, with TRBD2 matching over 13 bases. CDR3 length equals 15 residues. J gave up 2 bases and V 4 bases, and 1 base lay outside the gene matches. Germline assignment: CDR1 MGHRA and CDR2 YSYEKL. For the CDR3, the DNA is TGCGCCAGCAGCCCGGGACTAGCGGGGCAAGAGACCCAGTACTTC. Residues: CASSPGLAGQETQYF.

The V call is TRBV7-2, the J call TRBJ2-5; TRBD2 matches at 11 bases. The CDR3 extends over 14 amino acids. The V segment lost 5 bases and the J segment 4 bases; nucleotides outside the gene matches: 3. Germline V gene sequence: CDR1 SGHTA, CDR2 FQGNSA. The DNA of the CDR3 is TGTGCCAGCAGCCCAGGGACTAGCGGAGAGACCCAGTACTTC. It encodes CASSPGTSGETQYF.

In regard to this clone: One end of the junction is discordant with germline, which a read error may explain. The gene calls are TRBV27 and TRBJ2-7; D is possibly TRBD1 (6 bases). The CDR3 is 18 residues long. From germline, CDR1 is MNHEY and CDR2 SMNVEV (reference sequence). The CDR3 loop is CASSYLGPLGQGKYAQYF. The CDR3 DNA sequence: TGTGCCAGCAGTTACCTCGGACCTCTCGGCCAGGGGAAGTACGCGCAGTACTTC.

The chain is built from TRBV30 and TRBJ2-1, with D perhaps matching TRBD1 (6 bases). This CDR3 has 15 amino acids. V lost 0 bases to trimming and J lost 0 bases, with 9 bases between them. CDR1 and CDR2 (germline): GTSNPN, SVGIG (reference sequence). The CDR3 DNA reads TGTGCCTGGAGTGTATGGGACAACTCCTACAATGAGCAGTTCTTC. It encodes CAWSVWDNSYNEQFF.

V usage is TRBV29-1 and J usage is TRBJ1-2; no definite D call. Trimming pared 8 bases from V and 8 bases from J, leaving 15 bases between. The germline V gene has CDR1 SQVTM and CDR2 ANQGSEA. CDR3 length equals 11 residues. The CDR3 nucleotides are TGCAGCTTTGCCTCCCTCGGGGGCTACACCTTC. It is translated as CSFASLGGYTF.

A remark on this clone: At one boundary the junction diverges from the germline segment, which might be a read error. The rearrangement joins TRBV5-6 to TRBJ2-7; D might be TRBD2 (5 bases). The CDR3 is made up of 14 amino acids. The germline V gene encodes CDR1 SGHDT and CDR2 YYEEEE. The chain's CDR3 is CARSLAGISYEQYF. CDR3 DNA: TGTGCCAGAAGCTTGGCGGGTATCTCCTACGAGCAGTACTTC.

CDR3 in DNA: TGTGCCACCCAACCGGGACAGTCCTCTGGAAACACCATATATTTT. As protein: CATQPGQSSGNTIYF. J is TRBJ1-3 and V is TRBV10-3; 7 bases align to TRBD1. Germline CDR1 is ENHRY and CDR2 is SYGVKD. Trimming removed 10 bases from V and 0 bases from J; junction bases left unmatched: 9. The CDR3 is made up of 15 amino acids.

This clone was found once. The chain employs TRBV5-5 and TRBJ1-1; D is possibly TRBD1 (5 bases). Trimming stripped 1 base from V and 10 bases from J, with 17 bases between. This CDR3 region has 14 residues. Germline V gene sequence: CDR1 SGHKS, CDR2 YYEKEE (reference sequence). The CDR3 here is CASSLRTSGGVAFF. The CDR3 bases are TGTGCCAGCAGCTTGCGGACCTCGGGAGGGGTAGCTTTCTTT.

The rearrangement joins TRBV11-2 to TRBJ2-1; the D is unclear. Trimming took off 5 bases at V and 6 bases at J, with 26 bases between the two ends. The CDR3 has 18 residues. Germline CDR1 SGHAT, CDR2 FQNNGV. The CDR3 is CASSARSPSKLRSNEQFF. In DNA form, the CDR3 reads TGTGCCAGCAGCGCCCGGTCCCCCTCTAAACTACGGAGCAATGAGCAGTTCTTC.

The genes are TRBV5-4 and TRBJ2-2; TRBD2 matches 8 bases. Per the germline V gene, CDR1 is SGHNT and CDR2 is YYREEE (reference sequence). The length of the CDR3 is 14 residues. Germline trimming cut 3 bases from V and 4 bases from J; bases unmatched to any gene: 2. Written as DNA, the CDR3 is TGTGCCAGCAGCTCGGGGGGGCCCACCGGGGAGCTGTTTTTT. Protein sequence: CASSSGGPTGELFF.

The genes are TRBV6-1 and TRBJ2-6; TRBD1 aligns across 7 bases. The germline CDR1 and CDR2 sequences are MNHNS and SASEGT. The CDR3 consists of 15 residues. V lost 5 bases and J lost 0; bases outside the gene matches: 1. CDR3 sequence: CASSTGVSGANVLTF. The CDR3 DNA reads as TGTGCCAGCAGTACAGGGGTCTCTGGGGCCAACGTCCTGACTTTC.

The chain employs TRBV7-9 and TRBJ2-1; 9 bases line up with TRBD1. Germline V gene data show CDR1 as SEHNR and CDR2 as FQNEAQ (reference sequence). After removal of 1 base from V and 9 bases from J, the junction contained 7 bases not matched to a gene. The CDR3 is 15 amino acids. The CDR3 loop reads CASSLGGTGSGEQFF. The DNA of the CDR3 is TGTGCCAGCAGCTTAGGGGGGACAGGGAGCGGTGAGCAGTTCTTC.

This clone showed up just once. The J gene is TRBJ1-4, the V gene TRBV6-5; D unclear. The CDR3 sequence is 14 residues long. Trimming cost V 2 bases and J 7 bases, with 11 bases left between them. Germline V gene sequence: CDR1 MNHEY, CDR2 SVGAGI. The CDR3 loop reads CASSYGGGVEKLFF. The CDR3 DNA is TGTGCCAGCAGTTACGGTGGAGGAGTTGAAAAACTGTTTTTT.

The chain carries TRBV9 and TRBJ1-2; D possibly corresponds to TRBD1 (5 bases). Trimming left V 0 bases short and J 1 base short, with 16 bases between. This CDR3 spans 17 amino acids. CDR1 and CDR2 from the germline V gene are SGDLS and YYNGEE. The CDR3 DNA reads TGTGCCAGCAGCGTAGGTGGTGGCAGGGTACATAACTATGGCTACACCTTC. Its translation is CASSVGGGRVHNYGYTF.

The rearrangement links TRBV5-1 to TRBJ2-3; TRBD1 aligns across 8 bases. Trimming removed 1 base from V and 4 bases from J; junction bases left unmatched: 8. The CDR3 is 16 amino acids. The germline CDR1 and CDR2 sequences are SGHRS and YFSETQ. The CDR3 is CASSLLSGGSADTQYF. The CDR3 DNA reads TGCGCCAGCAGCTTGCTCTCAGGGGGCTCGGCAGATACGCAGTATTTT.

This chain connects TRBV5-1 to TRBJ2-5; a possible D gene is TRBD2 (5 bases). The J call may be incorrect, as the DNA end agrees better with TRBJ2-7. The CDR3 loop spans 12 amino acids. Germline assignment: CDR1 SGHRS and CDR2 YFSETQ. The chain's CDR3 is CASSAGTYEQYF. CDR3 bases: TGCGCCAGCAGTGCGGGTACCTACGAGCAGTACTTC.

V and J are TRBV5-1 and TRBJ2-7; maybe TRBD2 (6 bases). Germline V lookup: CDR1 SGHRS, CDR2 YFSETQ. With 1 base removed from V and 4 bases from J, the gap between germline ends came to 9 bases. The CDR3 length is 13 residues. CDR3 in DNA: TGCGCCAGCAGCTTGACGGGGGTTTACGAGCAGTACTTC. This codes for CASSLTGVYEQYF.

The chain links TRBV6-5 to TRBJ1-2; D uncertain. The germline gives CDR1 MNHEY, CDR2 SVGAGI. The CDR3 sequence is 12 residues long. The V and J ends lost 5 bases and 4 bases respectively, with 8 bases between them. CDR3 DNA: TGTGCCAGCAGTGAGGGCCCCTATGGCTACACCTTC. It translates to CASSEGPYGYTF.

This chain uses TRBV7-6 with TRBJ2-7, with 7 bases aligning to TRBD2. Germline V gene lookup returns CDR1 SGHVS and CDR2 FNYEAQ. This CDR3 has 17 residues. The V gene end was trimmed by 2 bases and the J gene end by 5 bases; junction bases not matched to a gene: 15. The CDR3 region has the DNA TGTGCCAGCAGCTTACGGAGCGGGATGGGGGTTTTCCACGAGCAGTACTTC. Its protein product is CASSLRSGMGVFHEQYF.

CDR3 DNA: TGCGCCAGCAGCTTGGCCGGTGGAGGGCTGACAGATACGCAGTATTTT. Translating it yields CASSLAGGGLTDTQYF. The chain joins TRBV5-1 to TRBJ2-3; D is possibly TRBD2 (6 bases). The CDR3 contains 16 residues. CDR1 and CDR2 (germline): SGHRS, YFSETQ. Trimming removed 0 bases from V and 3 bases from J, with 14 bases in between.

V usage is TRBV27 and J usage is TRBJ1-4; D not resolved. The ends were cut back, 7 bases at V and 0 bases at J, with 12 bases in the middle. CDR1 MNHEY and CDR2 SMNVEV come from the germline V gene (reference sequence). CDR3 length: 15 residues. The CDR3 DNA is TGTGCCAGCACCTCTGTCGGGACAACTAATGAAAAACTGTTTTTT. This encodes CASTSVGTTNEKLFF.